The rows below give T cell receptor beta chains drawn from one sample of a study of vaccination and CD4 T cells after COVID-19. Their target antigens are unknown. TCRdb re-analysed the PCR reads in MiXCR, keeping a single row per CDR3 protein. Here the sample spans some 14,000 distinct CDR3 sequences, approximately 29% being singletons. The sample taken for sequencing was cultured CD4+ T cells from blood. These receptors all stem from a human donor with COVID-19. CDR3s include the opening cysteine and the closing phenylalanine or tryptophan. Fields, in order: V gene, J gene, CDR3 length, CDR3 protein.

>TRBV11-3|TRBJ2-3|13
CASKGATTDTQYF
>TRBV20-1|TRBJ2-3|14
CSARGGTSADTQYF
>TRBV12-3/TRBV12-4|TRBJ1-1|13
CASSLGKGIYAFF
>TRBV2|TRBJ2-7|15
CASSPRVLSSYEQYF
>TRBV24-1|TRBJ2-1|16
CATSDLQGGHMGEQFF
>TRBV6-1|TRBJ1-1|15
CASSQHRGMNTEAFF
>TRBV28|TRBJ1-1|15
CASSYQGSWDTEAFF
>TRBV20-1|TRBJ2-3|13
CSARESGTDTQYF
>TRBV19|TRBJ2-5|13
CASSIGQVGTQYF
>TRBV15|TRBJ1-5|15
CATSSGQGSGQPQHF
>TRBV20-1|TRBJ2-1|14
CSALSGGNYNEQFF
>TRBV12-3/TRBV12-4|TRBJ1-2|13
CASSKGQGGGYTF
>TRBV27|TRBJ1-1|15
CASSLGGGMNTEAFF
>TRBV6-2/TRBV6-3|TRBJ2-3|12
CASSSGGLTQYF
>TRBV7-2|TRBJ2-3|15
CASSPRVLNTDTQYF
>TRBV28|TRBJ1-1|11
CASSFPTEAFF
>TRBV15|TRBJ1-3|16
CATSGDNRVSRRTIYF
>TRBV20-1|TRBJ2-7|14
CSARSRDSDYEQYF
>TRBV30|TRBJ1-5|15
CAWNRGLNSNQPQHF
>TRBV18|TRBJ2-3|14
CASSPGGNTDTQYF
>TRBV7-9|TRBJ2-5|15
CASSPLGGREETQYF
>TRBV7-2|TRBJ2-5|14
CASSPGTGELTQYF
>TRBV7-7|TRBJ2-2|14
CASSLGQLTGELFF
>TRBV6-1|TRBJ1-2|16
CASTYRAGAGGYGYTF
>TRBV2|TRBJ2-7|14
CASTTGIRSLEQYF